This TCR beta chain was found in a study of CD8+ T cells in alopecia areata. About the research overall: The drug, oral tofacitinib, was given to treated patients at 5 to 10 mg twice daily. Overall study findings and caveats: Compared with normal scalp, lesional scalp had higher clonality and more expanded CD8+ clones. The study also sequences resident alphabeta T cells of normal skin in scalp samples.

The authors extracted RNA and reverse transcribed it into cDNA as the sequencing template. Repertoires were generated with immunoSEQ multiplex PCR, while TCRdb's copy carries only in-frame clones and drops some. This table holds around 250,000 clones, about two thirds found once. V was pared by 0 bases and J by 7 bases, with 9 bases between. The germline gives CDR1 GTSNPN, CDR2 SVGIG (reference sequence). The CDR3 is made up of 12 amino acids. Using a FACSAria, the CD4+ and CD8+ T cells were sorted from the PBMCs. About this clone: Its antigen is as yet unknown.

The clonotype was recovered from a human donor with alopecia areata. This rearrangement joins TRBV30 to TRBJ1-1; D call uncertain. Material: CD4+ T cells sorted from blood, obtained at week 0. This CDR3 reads CAWSVVTDEAFF. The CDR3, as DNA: TGTGCCTGGAGTGTAGTCACCGATGAAGCTTTCTTT.